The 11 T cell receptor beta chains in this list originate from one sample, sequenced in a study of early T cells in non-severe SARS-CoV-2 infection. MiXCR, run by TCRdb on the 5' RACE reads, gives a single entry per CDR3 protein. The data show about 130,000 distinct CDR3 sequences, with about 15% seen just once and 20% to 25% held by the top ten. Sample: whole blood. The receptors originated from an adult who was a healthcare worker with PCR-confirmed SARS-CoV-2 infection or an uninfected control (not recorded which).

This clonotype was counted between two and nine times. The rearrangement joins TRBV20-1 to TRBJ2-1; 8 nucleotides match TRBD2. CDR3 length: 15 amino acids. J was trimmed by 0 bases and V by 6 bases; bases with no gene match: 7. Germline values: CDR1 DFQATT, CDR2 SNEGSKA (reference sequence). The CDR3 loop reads CSARTSGYSYNEQFF. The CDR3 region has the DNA TGCAGTGCCAGAACTAGCGGCTACTCCTACAATGAGCAGTTCTTC.

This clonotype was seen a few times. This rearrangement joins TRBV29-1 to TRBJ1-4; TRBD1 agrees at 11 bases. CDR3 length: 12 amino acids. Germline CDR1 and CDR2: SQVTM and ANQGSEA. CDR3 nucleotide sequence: TGCAGTGGACAGGGGGCCGGGGAAAAACTGTTTTTT. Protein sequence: CSGQGAGEKLFF.

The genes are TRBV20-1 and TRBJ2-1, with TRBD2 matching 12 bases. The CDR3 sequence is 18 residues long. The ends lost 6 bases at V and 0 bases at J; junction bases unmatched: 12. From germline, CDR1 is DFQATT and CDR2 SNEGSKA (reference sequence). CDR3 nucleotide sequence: TGCAGTGCCCCGGGGCGACTAGCGGGGGCCTCCTCCTACAATGAGCAGTTCTTC. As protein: CSAPGRLAGASSYNEQFF.

The CDR3 DNA follows: TGTGCCAGCAGACAGGGAAGGGCTAATGAAAAACTGTTTTTT. This codes for CASRQGRANEKLFF. The chain is built from TRBV7-8 and TRBJ1-4; maybe TRBD1 (6 bases). V was pared by 6 bases and J by 3 bases, with 11 bases between. CDR1 is SGHVS, CDR2 FQNEAQ, per germline. The CDR3 has 14 residues.

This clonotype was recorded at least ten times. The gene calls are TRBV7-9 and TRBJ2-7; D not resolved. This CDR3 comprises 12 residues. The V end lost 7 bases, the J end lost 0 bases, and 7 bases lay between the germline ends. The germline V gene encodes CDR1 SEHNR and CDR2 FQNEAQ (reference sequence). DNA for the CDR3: TGTGCCAGCACCCCGGTCTCCTACGAGCAGTACTTC. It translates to CASTPVSYEQYF.

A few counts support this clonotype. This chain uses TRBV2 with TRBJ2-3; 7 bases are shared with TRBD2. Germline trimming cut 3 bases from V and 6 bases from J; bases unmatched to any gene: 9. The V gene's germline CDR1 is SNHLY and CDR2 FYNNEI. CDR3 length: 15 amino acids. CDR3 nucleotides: TGTGCCAGCAGTGACGCGGGAGCGGGGCGCGATACGCAGTATTTT. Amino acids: CASSDAGAGRDTQYF.

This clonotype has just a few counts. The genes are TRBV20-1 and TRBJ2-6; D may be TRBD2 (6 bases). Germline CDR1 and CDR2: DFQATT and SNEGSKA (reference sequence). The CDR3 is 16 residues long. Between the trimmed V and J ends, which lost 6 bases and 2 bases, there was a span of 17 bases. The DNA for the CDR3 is TGCAGTGCGCGGACTGCCGGAGGGGCTGGGGCCAACGTCCTGACTTTC. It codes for CSARTAGGAGANVLTF.

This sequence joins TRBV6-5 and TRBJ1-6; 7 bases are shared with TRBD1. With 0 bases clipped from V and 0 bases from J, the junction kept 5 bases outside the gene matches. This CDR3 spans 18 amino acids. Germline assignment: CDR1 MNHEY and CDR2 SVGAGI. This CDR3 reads CASSYSHRGSSYNSPLHF. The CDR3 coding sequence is TGTGCCAGCAGTTACTCACACAGGGGAAGCTCCTATAATTCACCCCTCCACTTT.

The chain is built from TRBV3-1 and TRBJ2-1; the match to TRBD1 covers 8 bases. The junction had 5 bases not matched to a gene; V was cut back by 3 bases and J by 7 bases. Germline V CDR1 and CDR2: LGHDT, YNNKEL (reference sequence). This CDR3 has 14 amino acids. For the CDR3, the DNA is TGTGCCAGCAGCCACCGACAGGGGAGGAATGAGCAGTTCTTC. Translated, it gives CASSHRQGRNEQFF.

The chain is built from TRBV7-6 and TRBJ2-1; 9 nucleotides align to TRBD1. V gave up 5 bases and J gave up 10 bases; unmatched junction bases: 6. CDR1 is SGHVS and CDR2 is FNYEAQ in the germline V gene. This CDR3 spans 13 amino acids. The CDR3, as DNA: TGTGCCAGCAGCGAGACAGGGGGGTTCGAGCAGTTCTTC. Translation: CASSETGGFEQFF.

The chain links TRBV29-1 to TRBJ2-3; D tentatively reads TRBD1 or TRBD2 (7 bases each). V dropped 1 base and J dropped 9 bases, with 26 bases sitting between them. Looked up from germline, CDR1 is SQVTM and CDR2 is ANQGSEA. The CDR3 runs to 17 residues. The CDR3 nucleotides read TGCAGCGTTGAAGGAACGATGACAGGGAGGGTACAGGGGACGCAGTATTTT. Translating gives CSVEGTMTGRVQGTQYF.